This passage covers 27 T cell receptor beta chains from one sample sequenced in a study of cytomegalovirus exposure and HLA in healthy donors. The PCR had 60 Vbeta and 13 Jbeta primers. Assay: immunoSEQ multiplex PCR; the TCRdb copy retains only in-frame clones and omits some. The table shows under 250,000 clones, with around 76% occurring only once. What was sequenced was PBMCs. The source of these receptors is a man aged 25 to 45 in good health and CMV-seronegative.

The chain couples TRBV30 to TRBJ2-5; D is ambiguous. V was trimmed by 0 bases and J by 5 bases, leaving 4 bases between them. This CDR3 region has 11 residues. Per germline, CDR1 GTSNPN and CDR2 SVGIG (reference sequence). Here the CDR3 DNA reads TGTGCCTGGAGTGTTCCTGAGACCCAGTACTTC. This translates into CAWSVPETQYF.

The chain combines TRBV6-5 with TRBJ2-7, with D maybe TRBD2 (5 bases). Germline CDR1 MNHEY, CDR2 SVGAGI. The CDR3 runs to 14 residues. Trimming left V 6 bases short and J 4 bases short, with 16 bases between. CDR3 protein: CASSPGLDYYEQYF. In DNA form, the CDR3 reads TGTGCCAGCAGCCCTGGACTCGACTATTACGAGCAGTACTTC.

This clone was found a few times. The genes are TRBV9 and TRBJ1-1; 7 positions agree with TRBD1. The trim removed 4 bases at V and 1 base at J, leaving 10 bases unmatched. Germline V gene data show CDR1 as SGDLS and CDR2 as YYNGEE. This CDR3 spans 16 amino acids. The CDR3 reads CASSPTGERRNTEAFF. The CDR3 bases are TGTGCCAGCAGCCCCACAGGGGAAAGGCGGAACACTGAAGCTTTCTTT.

CDR3 sequence reads: CASSEGLAPFSTDTQYF. The CDR3 DNA follows: TGCGCCAGCAGTGAGGGGCTAGCCCCTTTTAGCACAGATACGCAGTATTTT. The chain is built from TRBV10-2 and TRBJ2-3; possibly TRBD2 for D (5 bases). Looked up from germline, CDR1 is WSHSY and CDR2 is SAAADI. The V end was cut by 2 bases, the J end by 0 bases, with 15 bases between. The CDR3 length is 17 residues.

The V call is TRBV14, the J call TRBJ2-5; TRBD2 matches 7 bases. Germline V gene data show CDR1 as SGHDN and CDR2 as FVKESK. The CDR3 runs to 15 residues. Trimming removed 3 bases from V and 5 bases from J; junction bases left unmatched: 9. The CDR3 is CASSQEAGFGETQYF. CDR3 coding DNA: TGTGCCAGCAGCCAGGAAGCGGGGTTCGGGGAGACCCAGTACTTC.

The chain joins TRBV9 to TRBJ2-1; 11 bases are shared with TRBD2. CDR1 SGDLS and CDR2 YYNGEE come from the germline V gene. Germline trimming cut 3 bases from V and 6 bases from J; bases unmatched to any gene: 5. The CDR3 consists of 15 residues. The DNA for the CDR3 is TGTGCCAGCAGCGCTCTAGCGGGAGGAACCAATGAGCAGTTCTTC. Protein sequence: CASSALAGGTNEQFF.

In regard to this clone: The junction departs from germline at one end; a sequencing error may be responsible. This sample includes further DNA sequences coding for the same CDR3. The chain carries TRBV2 and TRBJ2-7, with D tentatively TRBD1 (6 bases). The CDR3 covers 15 residues. CDR1 and CDR2 from the germline V gene are SNHLY and FYNNEI. The CDR3 DNA is TGTGCCAGCAGTGTAGGGCAGGGGTTCTACTACGAGCAGTACTTT. Amino acids: CASSVGQGFYYEQYF.

The chain links TRBV6-5 to TRBJ1-1, with 8 nucleotides matching TRBD1. With 4 bases clipped from V and 4 bases from J, the junction kept 8 bases outside the gene matches. The CDR3 is 15 amino acids. Per the germline V gene, CDR1 is MNHEY and CDR2 is SVGAGI. The CDR3 DNA is TGTGCCAGCAGTTCCCGACAGGGGTCGTCCACTGAAGCTTTCTTT. It yields the protein CASSSRQGSSTEAFF.

This clone was recorded once. J is TRBJ1-4 and V is TRBV15, with a tentative D call TRBD1 (5 bases). The CDR3 consists of 15 residues. V gave up 1 base and J gave up 3 bases, with 9 bases separating them. The germline gives CDR1 LNHNV, CDR2 YYDKDF (reference sequence). Here the CDR3 DNA reads TGTGCCACCAGCAGAGCCGGGGGTTCTAATGAAAAACTGTTTTTT. Translating gives CATSRAGGSNEKLFF. The full variable domain, in which reference TRBV15 and TRBJ1-4 provide the parts outside the CDR3, is DAMVIQNPRYQVTQFGKPVTLSCSQTLNHNVMYWYQQKSSQAPKLLFHYYDKDFNNEADTPDNFQSRRPNTSFCFLDIRSPGLGDTAMYLCATSRAGGSNEKLFFGSGTQLSVL.

The chain recombines TRBV5-1 with TRBJ2-7; 11 nucleotides line up with TRBD2. The CDR3 consists of 14 residues. J was trimmed by 3 bases and V by 5 bases; bases with no gene match: 4. Germline CDR1 is SGHRS and CDR2 is YFSETQ. CDR3 in amino acids: CASRHSGRVYEQYF. CDR3 bases: TGCGCCAGCAGACATAGCGGGAGGGTCTACGAGCAGTACTTC.

This clone came up once. The chain combines TRBV30 with TRBJ1-2, with 8 bases matching TRBD1. J was trimmed by 2 bases and V by 5 bases; bases with no gene match: 10. This CDR3 is built from 15 residues. Germline V lookup: CDR1 GTSNPN, CDR2 SVGIG (reference sequence). CDR3 in DNA: TGTGCCTGGGCCCCGCCAGGGGGCGCGAACTATGGCTACACCTTC. As protein: CAWAPPGGANYGYTF.

This chain joins TRBV30 and TRBJ1-4, with D possibly matching TRBD1 (5 bases). CDR3 length equals 18 residues. Trimming took off 0 bases at V and 0 bases at J, with 17 bases between the two ends. The V gene's germline CDR1 is GTSNPN and CDR2 SVGIG (reference sequence). The CDR3 reads CAWSVWTGGQATNEKLFF. The DNA of the CDR3 is TGTGCCTGGAGTGTATGGACCGGGGGTCAGGCAACTAATGAAAAACTGTTTTTT.

This chain connects TRBV7-3 to TRBJ2-7; 7 bases agree with TRBD1. The CDR3 spans 13 residues. Germline trimming cut 2 bases from V and 5 bases from J; bases unmatched to any gene: 3. Germline V gene sequence: CDR1 SGHTA, CDR2 FQGTGA. The CDR3 DNA is TGTGCCAGCAGCTTAGGGACAGTGGACGAGCAGTACTTC. This encodes CASSLGTVDEQYF.

This sequence joins TRBV4-1 and TRBJ2-1; 9 bases fit TRBD2. Trimming removed 1 base from V and 10 bases from J; junction bases left unmatched: 11. CDR3 length: 16 amino acids. Germline loops: CDR1 MGHRA, CDR2 YSYEKL. The chain's CDR3 is CASSQASGRYLGEQFF. CDR3 nucleotides: TGCGCCAGCAGCCAAGCGAGCGGGAGGTATCTTGGCGAGCAGTTCTTC.

The CDR3 DNA is TGTGCCAGCTCACCAATATTGAACACTGAAGCTTTCTTT. Translation gives CASSPILNTEAFF. The chain carries TRBV18 and TRBJ1-1; D is unresolved. The CDR3 is 13 amino acids. Per the germline V gene, CDR1 is KGHSH and CDR2 is LQKENI. Trimming pared 2 bases from V and 0 bases from J, leaving 4 bases between.

CDR3 DNA: TGTGCCAGCTCACCACTGGGGGCGAACACTGAAGCTTTCTTT. This encodes CASSPLGANTEAFF. The J gene is TRBJ1-1, the V gene TRBV18, with a weak D call TRBD1 (6 bases). The germline V gene has CDR1 KGHSH and CDR2 LQKENI. Between the trimmed V and J ends, which lost 1 base and 1 base, there was a span of 7 bases. The CDR3 is made up of 14 amino acids.

The V and J genes are TRBV19 and TRBJ1-2, with 9 positions matching TRBD1. The CDR3 consists of 15 residues. Germline V lookup: CDR1 LNHDA, CDR2 SQIVND (reference sequence). The junction had 14 bases not matched to a gene; V was cut back by 10 bases and J by 5 bases. DNA for the CDR3: TGTGCCACCCGGGACAGGGTTGTCTCTATGTATGGCTACACCTTC. Amino acid sequence: CATRDRVVSMYGYTF.

The gene calls are TRBV4-2 and TRBJ2-1, with unresolved D. The germline V and J ends were trimmed by 7 bases and 0 bases, with 13 bases remaining between them. The CDR3 spans 15 residues. Looked up from germline, CDR1 is LGHNA and CDR2 is YNFKEQ. The CDR3 sequence: CASTSIESSYNEQFF. The CDR3 DNA reads as TGTGCCAGCACTTCCATCGAGAGCTCCTACAATGAGCAGTTCTTC.

The V and J genes are TRBV18 and TRBJ2-6, with 9 bases fitting TRBD1. J lost 2 bases, V lost 1 base, and 9 bases had no gene match. The germline V gene has CDR1 KGHSH and CDR2 LQKENI. This CDR3 is 19 amino acids long. CDR3 DNA sequence: TGTGCCAGCTCACCACGGGGGACAGGGAAGGGTACTGGGGCCAACGTCCTGACTTTC. Encoded protein: CASSPRGTGKGTGANVLTF. Filled out from reference TRBV18 and TRBJ2-6, the complete variable domain reads NAGVMQNPRHLVRRRGQEARLRCSPMKGHSHVYWYRQLPEEGLKFMVYLQKENIIDESGMPKERFSAEFPKEGPSILRIQQVVRGDSAAYFCASSPRGTGKGTGANVLTFGAGSRLTVL.

The V and J genes are TRBV15 and TRBJ2-2; no firm D call. The CDR3 is 16 amino acids. Trimming removed 0 bases from V and 4 bases from J, with 12 bases in between. Germline CDR1 reads LNHNV; CDR2 reads YYDKDF (reference sequence). CDR3 sequence: CATSRDEAALTGELFF. CDR3 bases: TGTGCCACCAGCAGAGATGAGGCAGCGCTCACCGGGGAGCTGTTTTTT.

The CDR3 bases are TGTGCCAGCAGCTCCCTGGGCCCTTCCTACGAGCAGTACTTC. Translated: CASSSLGPSYEQYF. The genes are TRBV11-2 and TRBJ2-7; D not certain. Trimming cost V 4 bases and J 1 base, with 11 bases left between them. CDR3 length: 14 amino acids. Germline V CDR1 and CDR2: SGHAT, FQNNGV.

This clone appeared a single time. This chain joins TRBV18 and TRBJ1-3; D is unclear. The CDR3 is 15 residues long. Trimming took off 10 bases at V and 4 bases at J, with 20 bases between the two ends. CDR1 KGHSH and CDR2 LQKENI come from the germline V gene. The CDR3 DNA reads as TGTGCCACAGAGGGTGCGGGTAGTGCCGGAAACACCATATATTTT. Residues: CATEGAGSAGNTIYF.

The V gene is TRBV4-1, the J gene TRBJ1-2; D may be TRBD1 (6 bases). The V and J ends lost 2 bases and 2 bases respectively, with 12 bases between them. From germline, CDR1 is MGHRA and CDR2 YSYEKL. The CDR3 consists of 15 residues. CDR3 nucleotide sequence: TGCGCCAGCAGCCAAACCAGGACAGAGAACTATGGCTACACCTTC. Its protein product is CASSQTRTENYGYTF.

The chain employs TRBV5-6 and TRBJ2-2; a possible D gene is TRBD1 (5 bases). This CDR3 has 13 residues. The germline V and J ends were trimmed by 0 bases and 8 bases, with 8 bases remaining between them. Germline CDR1 SGHDT, CDR2 YYEEEE. The CDR3 coding sequence is TGTGCCAGCAGCTTGGAGGGGTTTGGGGAGCTGTTTTTT. Its translation is CASSLEGFGELFF.

The chain joins TRBV5-4 to TRBJ2-7; 10 nucleotides agree with TRBD2. The germline V gene has CDR1 SGHNT and CDR2 YYREEE (reference sequence). V shed 1 base, J shed 7 bases, and the junction held 8 bases outside the gene matches. The CDR3 loop spans 15 amino acids. The CDR3 DNA sequence: TGTGCCAGCAGCTTGATGAGCGGGAGGGCTGGGGAGCAGTACTTC. Amino acid sequence: CASSLMSGRAGEQYF.

This chain connects TRBV30 to TRBJ2-7, with D possibly matching TRBD2 (6 bases). The V gene's germline CDR1 is GTSNPN and CDR2 SVGIG (reference sequence). Trimming left V 4 bases short and J 0 bases short, with 10 bases between. CDR3 length equals 13 residues. The CDR3 nucleotides are TGTGCCTGGACCGGGACTGGCTCCTACGAGCAGTACTTC. This gives the protein CAWTGTGSYEQYF.

The gene calls are TRBV5-1 and TRBJ1-2; maybe TRBD1 (6 bases). Per the germline V gene, CDR1 is SGHRS and CDR2 is YFSETQ. This CDR3 region has 16 residues. V lost 1 base and J 3 bases, leaving 16 bases between the germline ends. CDR3 sequence (DNA): TGCGCCAGCAGCTTGAGGCCCACGGGGGGCGACTATGGCTACACCTTC. This translates into CASSLRPTGGDYGYTF. The entire variable domain, with the rest obtained from reference TRBV5-1 and TRBJ1-2, is as follows: KAGVTQTPRYLIKTRGQQVTLSCSPISGHRSVSWYQQTPGQGLQFLFEYFSETQRNKGNFPGRFSGRQFSNSRSEMNVSTLELGDSALYLCASSLRPTGGDYGYTFGSGTRLTVV.